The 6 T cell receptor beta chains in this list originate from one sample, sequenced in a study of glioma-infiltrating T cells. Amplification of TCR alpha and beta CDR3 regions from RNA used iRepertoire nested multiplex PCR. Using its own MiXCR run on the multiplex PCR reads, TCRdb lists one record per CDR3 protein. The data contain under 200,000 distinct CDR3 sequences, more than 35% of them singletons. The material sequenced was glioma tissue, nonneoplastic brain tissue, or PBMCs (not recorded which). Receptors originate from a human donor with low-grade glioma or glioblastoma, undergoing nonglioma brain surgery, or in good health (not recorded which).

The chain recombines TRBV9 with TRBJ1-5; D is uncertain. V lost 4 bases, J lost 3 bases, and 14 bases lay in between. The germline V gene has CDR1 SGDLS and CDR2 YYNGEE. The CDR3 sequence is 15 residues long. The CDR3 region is CASSPDGYPNQPQHF. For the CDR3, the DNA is TGTGCCAGCAGCCCCGACGGATACCCCAATCAGCCCCAGCATTTT.

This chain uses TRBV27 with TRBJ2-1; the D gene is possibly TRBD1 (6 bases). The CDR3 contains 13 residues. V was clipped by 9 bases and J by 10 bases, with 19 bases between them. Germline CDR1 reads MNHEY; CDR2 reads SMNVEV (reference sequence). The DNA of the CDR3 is TGTGCCAGGGTACAGGGTAGGTGGCGCGAGCAGTTCTTC. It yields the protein CARVQGRWREQFF.

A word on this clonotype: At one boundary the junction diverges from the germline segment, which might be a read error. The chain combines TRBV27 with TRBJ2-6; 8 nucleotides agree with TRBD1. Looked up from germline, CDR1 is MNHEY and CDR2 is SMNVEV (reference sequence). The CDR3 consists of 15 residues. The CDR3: CASRYQGAGAKVLTF. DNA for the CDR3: TGTGCCAGCAGATACCAGGGGGCTGGGGCCAAAGTCCTGACTTTC.

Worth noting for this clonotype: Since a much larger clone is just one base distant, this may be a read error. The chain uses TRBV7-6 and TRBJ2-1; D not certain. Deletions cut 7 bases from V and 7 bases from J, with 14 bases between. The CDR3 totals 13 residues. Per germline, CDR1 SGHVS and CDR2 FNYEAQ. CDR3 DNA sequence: TGTGCCAGCAAGAGATTAGGCAAGAATGAGCAGTTCTTC. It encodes CASKRLGKNEQFF.

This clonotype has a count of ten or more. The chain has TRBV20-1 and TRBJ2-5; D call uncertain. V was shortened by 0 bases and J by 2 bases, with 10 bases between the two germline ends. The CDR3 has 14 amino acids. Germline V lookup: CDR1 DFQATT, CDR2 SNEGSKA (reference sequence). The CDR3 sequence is CSARDSLGQETQYF. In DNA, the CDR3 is TGCAGTGCTAGAGATTCCCTGGGGCAAGAGACCCAGTACTTC.

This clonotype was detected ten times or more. CDR3 residues: CASRLAGGYNEQFF. In nucleotides, the CDR3 is TGTGCCAGCAGACTAGCGGGAGGCTACAATGAGCAGTTCTTC. The chain carries TRBV28 and TRBJ2-1; the match to TRBD2 covers 12 bases. The CDR3 runs 14 residues. V shed 6 bases and J 3 bases; nucleotides not matched to a gene: 0. Germline V gene data show CDR1 as MDHEN and CDR2 as SYDVKM. Full variable domain (outside the CDR3, taken from reference TRBV28 and TRBJ2-1): DVKVTQSSRYLVKRTGEKVFLECVQDMDHENMFWYRQDPGLGLRLIYFSYDVKMKEKGDIPEGYSVSREKKERFSLILESASTNQTSMYLCASRLAGGYNEQFFGPGTRLTVL.